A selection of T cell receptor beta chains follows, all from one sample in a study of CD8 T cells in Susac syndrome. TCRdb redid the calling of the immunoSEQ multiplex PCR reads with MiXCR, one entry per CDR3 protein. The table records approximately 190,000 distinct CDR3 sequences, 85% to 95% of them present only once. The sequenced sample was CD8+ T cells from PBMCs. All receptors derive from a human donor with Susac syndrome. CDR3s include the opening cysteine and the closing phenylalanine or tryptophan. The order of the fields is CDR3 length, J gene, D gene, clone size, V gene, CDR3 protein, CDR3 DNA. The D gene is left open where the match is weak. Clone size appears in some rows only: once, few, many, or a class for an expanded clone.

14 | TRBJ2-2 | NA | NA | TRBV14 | CASSQISGTGELFF | TGTGCCAGCAGCCAAATTTCAGGGACCGGGGAGCTGTTTTTT
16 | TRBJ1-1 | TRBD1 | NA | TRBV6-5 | CASSYSQGYRDTEAFF | TGTGCCAGCAGTTACTCACAGGGGTACCGGGACACTGAAGCTTTCTTT
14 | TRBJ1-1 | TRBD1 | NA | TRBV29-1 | CSVNQGVEDTEAFF | TGCAGCGTCAACCAGGGGGTGGAAGACACTGAAGCTTTCTTT
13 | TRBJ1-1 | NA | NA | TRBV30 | CAWSVSRTTEAFF | TGTGCCTGGAGTGTGTCCCGAACAACTGAAGCTTTCTTT
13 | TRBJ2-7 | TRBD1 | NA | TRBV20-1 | CSAGRDRDYEQYF | TGCAGTGCTGGAAGGGACAGAGACTACGAGCAGTACTTC
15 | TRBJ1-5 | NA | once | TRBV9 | CASSVGLARNQPQHF | TGTGCCAGCAGCGTAGGATTAGCGAGAAATCAGCCCCAGCATTTT
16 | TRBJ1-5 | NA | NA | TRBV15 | CATSSTQEYSNQPQHF | TGTGCCACCAGCAGTACACAGGAGTATAGCAATCAGCCCCAGCATTTT
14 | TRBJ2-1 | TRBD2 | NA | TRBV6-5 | CASSRRAGDNEQFF | TGTGCCAGCAGTCGTAGAGCGGGGGACAATGAGCAGTTCTTC
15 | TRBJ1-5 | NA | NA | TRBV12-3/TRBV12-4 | CASSLGQYQSQPQHF | TGTGCCAGCAGTTTGGGGCAATACCAAAGTCAGCCCCAGCATTTT
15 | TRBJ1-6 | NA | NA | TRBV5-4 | CASSDLGYPNSPLHF | TGTGCCAGCAGCGATCTGGGGTACCCAAATTCACCCCTCCACTTT
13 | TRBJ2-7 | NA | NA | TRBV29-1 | CSATLDSTYEQYF | TGCAGCGCTACTTTGGACAGTACCTACGAGCAGTACTTC
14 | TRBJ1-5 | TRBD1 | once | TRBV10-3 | CAISGQGTDQPQHF | TGTGCCATCAGTGGACAGGGCACCGATCAGCCCCAGCATTTT
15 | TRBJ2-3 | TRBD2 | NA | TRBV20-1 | CSADGWAGDSNTQYF | TGCAGTGCTGACGGTTGGGCGGGAGATTCTAATACGCAGTATTTT
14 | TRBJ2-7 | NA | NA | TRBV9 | CASSASGDNYEQYF | TGTGCCAGCAGCGCCAGTGGGGACAACTACGAGCAGTACTTC
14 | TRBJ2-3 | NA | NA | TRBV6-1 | CASSEPQLSDTQYF | TGTGCCAGCAGTGAACCTCAATTGTCAGATACGCAGTATTTT
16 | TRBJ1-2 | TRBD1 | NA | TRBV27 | CASSPNPGQGVYGYTF | TGTGCCAGCAGTCCCAACCCCGGACAGGGCGTCTATGGCTACACCTTC
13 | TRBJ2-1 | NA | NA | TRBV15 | CATSRDRVNEQFF | TGTGCCACCAGCAGAGACAGGGTGAATGAGCAGTTCTTC
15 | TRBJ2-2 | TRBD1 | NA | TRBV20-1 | CSARDEGALSGELFF | TGCAGTGCTAGAGACGAGGGGGCGCTCAGCGGGGAGCTGTTTTTT
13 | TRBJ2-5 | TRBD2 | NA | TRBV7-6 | CAIAGENQETQYF | TGTGCCATCGCGGGGGAAAACCAAGAGACCCAGTACTTC
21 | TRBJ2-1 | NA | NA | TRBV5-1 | CASSLVGEGEGLRSSYNEQFF | TGCGCCAGCAGCTTGGTGGGAGAGGGAGAGGGCCTACGGAGCTCCTACAATGAGCAGTTCTTC
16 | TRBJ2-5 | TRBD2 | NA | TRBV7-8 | CASSAPSGSSAETQYF | TGTGCCAGCAGCGCCCCTAGCGGGAGTTCGGCTGAGACCCAGTACTTC
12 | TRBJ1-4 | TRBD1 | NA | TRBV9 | CASGTGDEKLFF | TGTGCCAGCGGAACAGGGGATGAAAAACTGTTTTTT
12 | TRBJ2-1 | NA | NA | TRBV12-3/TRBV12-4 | CASSSDFNEQFF | TGTGCCAGCAGTTCGGACTTCAATGAGCAGTTCTTC
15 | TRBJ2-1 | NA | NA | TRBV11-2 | CASSLTVLSYNEQFF | TGTGCCAGCAGCTTAACCGTCCTCTCCTACAATGAGCAGTTCTTC
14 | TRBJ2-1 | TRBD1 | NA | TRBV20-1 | CSVEEGTGGDEQFF | TGCAGTGTAGAAGAGGGGACAGGGGGCGATGAGCAGTTCTTC
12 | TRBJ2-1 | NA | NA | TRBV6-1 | CASSTRDSEQFF | TGTGCCAGCAGTACCCGAGACAGTGAGCAGTTCTTC